Each of the 14 T cell receptor beta chains below was sequenced from the same sample in a study of beta chain features in type 1 diabetes. Study findings and constraints: Within each of all four CD4+ subsets, Type 1 diabetes patients had TCRB CDR3s that were moderately but significantly shorter.

Sequencing targeted expressed TCRB transcripts, as all isolated RNA had been reverse transcribed. Libraries were prepared by immunoSEQ multiplex PCR; TCRdb keeps only in-frame clonotypes and omits some of them. The sample has about 360,000 clones, roughly an eighth seen once; the top ten hold 0.0095% to 0.012%. These TCRs are of unknown antigen specificity. The specimen sequenced was naive CD4+ T cells from blood. These receptors were obtained from a woman aged 18-29 years with type 1 diabetes.

This chain uses TRBV7-9 with TRBJ1-6, with 8 positions matching TRBD1. Trimming removed 6 bases from V and 2 bases from J; junction bases left unmatched: 6. This CDR3 comprises 16 residues. The V gene's germline CDR1 is SEHNR and CDR2 FQNEAQ (reference sequence). CDR3 nucleotide sequence: TGTGCCAGCAGTCAGGGGGCCTTGGCCTATAATTCACCCCTCCACTTT. Amino acids: CASSQGALAYNSPLHF.

The J gene is TRBJ2-1, the V gene TRBV7-6, with TRBD2 matching over 12 bases. CDR3 length: 15 amino acids. The trim removed 4 bases at V and 7 bases at J, leaving 5 bases unmatched. Germline V CDR1 and CDR2: SGHVS, FNYEAQ. The CDR3 spells CASSSTSGRLNEQFF. In nucleotides, the CDR3 is TGTGCCAGCAGCTCTACTAGCGGGAGGCTGAATGAGCAGTTCTTC.

The J gene is TRBJ1-2, the V gene TRBV14; the match to TRBD1 covers 8 bases. Trimming cost V 4 bases and J 5 bases; bases outside gene matches: 9. The length of the CDR3 is 15 residues. CDR1 and CDR2 from the germline V gene are SGHDN and FVKESK. In DNA form, the CDR3 reads TGTGCCAGCAGCCCGCTATGGACAGGGCCGTATGGCTACACCTTC. It specifies CASSPLWTGPYGYTF.

This clone turned up a few times. The genes are TRBV10-3 and TRBJ2-4, with D perhaps matching TRBD2 (6 bases). Trimming left V 4 bases short and J 8 bases short, with 12 bases between. This CDR3 contains 13 residues. Germline V gene lookup returns CDR1 ENHRY and CDR2 SYGVKD. CDR3 in amino acids: CAISVAGTDIQYF. CDR3 nucleotides: TGTGCCATCAGTGTTGCGGGGACGGACATTCAGTACTTC.

The chain employs TRBV10-3 and TRBJ2-7; maybe TRBD2 (6 bases). Germline V CDR1 and CDR2: ENHRY, SYGVKD. V was pared by 6 bases and J by 4 bases, with 16 bases between. CDR3 size: 14 residues. This chain's CDR3 is CAIRGERDSYEQYF. The DNA for the CDR3 is TGTGCCATCAGAGGTGAACGGGACTCTTACGAGCAGTACTTC.

The chain recombines TRBV2 with TRBJ2-3; TRBD1 agrees at 7 bases. The CDR3 loop spans 12 amino acids. Trimming took 8 bases from V and 10 from J; bases not matched to a gene: 9. Per the germline V gene, CDR1 is SNHLY and CDR2 is FYNNEI. This CDR3 reads CASFSFQGAQYF. In DNA form, the CDR3 reads TGTGCCAGCTTTTCTTTCCAGGGGGCGCAGTATTTT. Based on the CDR3 plus reference TRBV2 and TRBJ2-3, the full variable domain is EPEVTQTPSHQVTQMGQEVILRCVPISNHLYFYWYRQILGQKVEFLVSFYNNEISEKSEIFDDQFSVERPDGSNFTLKIRSTKLEDSAMYFCASFSFQGAQYFGPGTRLTVL.

The table lists this clone with a few counts. This chain uses TRBV4-2 with TRBJ2-2; possible D gene TRBD1, 6 bases. The V gene's germline CDR1 is LGHNA and CDR2 YNFKEQ. V shed 2 bases and J shed 6 bases, with 19 bases lying between them. The CDR3 covers 17 residues. This CDR3 is CASSQIRWDKPSGELFF. CDR3 nucleotides: TGTGCCAGCAGCCAAATAAGGTGGGACAAGCCGTCCGGGGAGCTGTTTTTT.

Written as DNA, the CDR3 is TGTGCCAGCAGCTATCGGACAGGACCGGCCTATGGCTACACCTTC. Translating gives CASSYRTGPAYGYTF. The chain carries TRBV11-2 and TRBJ1-2; 7 positions agree with TRBD1. The V segment lost 4 bases and the J segment 4 bases; nucleotides outside the gene matches: 9. This CDR3 is 15 amino acids long. CDR1 SGHAT and CDR2 FQNNGV come from the germline V gene.

This clone was counted between two and nine times. The CDR3 nucleotides read TGTGCCAGTAGTATCTCGACTAGCGGGGGCTACGAGCAGTACTTC. It is translated as CASSISTSGGYEQYF. This rearrangement joins TRBV19 to TRBJ2-7, with 12 bases lining up with TRBD2. The V segment lost 3 bases and the J segment 3 bases; nucleotides outside the gene matches: 3. CDR1 and CDR2 (germline): LNHDA, SQIVND (reference sequence). This CDR3 comprises 15 residues.

V is TRBV9 and J is TRBJ2-7; D may be TRBD2 (5 bases). With 0 bases removed from V and 6 bases from J, the gap between germline ends came to 13 bases. This CDR3 region has 14 residues. CDR1 and CDR2 from the germline V gene are SGDLS and YYNGEE. The CDR3 protein is CASSVAVDEGEQYF. For the CDR3, the DNA is TGTGCCAGCAGCGTAGCGGTCGATGAGGGCGAGCAGTACTTC.

This clone was counted a few times. V is TRBV9 and J is TRBJ2-1, with 9 bases lining up with TRBD2. The CDR3 is 14 residues long. With V trimmed by 7 bases and J by 4 bases, 6 bases remained unmatched. Germline V gives CDR1 SGDLS, CDR2 YYNGEE. The chain's CDR3 is CASGTSPAYNEQFF. In DNA form, the CDR3 reads TGTGCCAGCGGGACTAGCCCTGCATACAATGAGCAGTTCTTC.

This clone was seen a few times. The genes are TRBV5-1 and TRBJ2-5; maybe TRBD1 (5 bases). The germline gives CDR1 SGHRS, CDR2 YFSETQ. Trimming removed 1 base at V and 1 base at J, with 11 bases between. This CDR3 comprises 15 residues. This CDR3 reads CASSLPRAIQETQYF. CDR3 nucleotide sequence: TGCGCCAGCAGCTTGCCCAGGGCCATCCAAGAGACCCAGTACTTC.

The chain joins TRBV5-4 to TRBJ1-5, with 11 bases aligning to TRBD1. The V gene end was trimmed by 4 bases and the J gene end by 0 bases; junction bases not matched to a gene: 3. The CDR3 totals 16 residues. The germline gives CDR1 SGHNT, CDR2 YYREEE (reference sequence). CDR3 DNA: TGTGCCAGCAGCGTGGGGACAGGGGGTAGCAATCAGCCCCAGCATTTT. It specifies CASSVGTGGSNQPQHF.

A few counts support this clone. The V and J genes are TRBV6-1 and TRBJ2-3; TRBD2 matches 8 bases. J was trimmed by 4 bases and V by 4 bases; bases with no gene match: 4. This CDR3 region has 14 residues. Germline-derived CDR1 and CDR2 are MNHNS and SASEGT. As DNA, the CDR3 is TGTGCCAGCAGTGGGGCGGGGGGCGCAGATACGCAGTATTTT. Amino acids: CASSGAGGADTQYF.